The rows below give T cell receptor beta chains drawn from one sample of a study of shared clonotypes between healthy human individuals. TCRdb's copy holds only in-frame clones and misses some; the assay was immunoSEQ multiplex PCR. The sample lists about 600,000 clones; about 97% were seen once. The sequenced sample was naive CD4+ T cells sorted from blood. All receptors come from a woman aged 30 to 39 in good health. Both conserved end residues are part of each CDR3. D genes are given only for firm matches. Size is stated for part of the rows, as once, few or many counts, or as a class when the clone is expanded.

>.|TRBJ1-5|.|13|TRBV11-2
TGTGCCAGCAGCAAAACGGGGAGTCAGCCCCAGCATTTT
CASSKTGSQPQHF
>.|TRBJ1-1|.|16|TRBV2
TGTGCCAGCACGGGGGGGCGGATTTGGGCAAACCCTGAAGCTTTCTTT
CASTGGRIWANPEAFF
>.|TRBJ1-1|.|14|TRBV6-6
TGTGCCAGCAGTTACTGGGAGACGAACACTGAAGCTTTCTTT
CASSYWETNTEAFF
>.|TRBJ1-2|.|17|TRBV13
TGTGCCAGCAGGTCCTACGCAGGGAAGAAGGCTAACTATGGCTACACCTTC
CASRSYAGKKANYGYTF
>.|TRBJ2-5|.|13|TRBV28
TGTGCCAGCAGTCAGACCGGGCCCGAGGGGCAGTACTTC
CASSQTGPEGQYF
>.|TRBJ2-7|TRBD1|14|TRBV6-6
TGTGCCAGCAGGGAAGGGGGCCGGGGTTACGAGCAGTACTTC
CASREGGRGYEQYF
>.|TRBJ2-7|TRBD2|14|TRBV10-3
TGTGCCATCAGGGGGGATAGCGGGGAGTACGAGCAGTACTTC
CAIRGDSGEYEQYF
>.|TRBJ2-1|.|16|TRBV7-8
TGTGCCAGCAGCCCCAACGTTTATAGCTCCTACAATGAGCAGTTCTTC
CASSPNVYSSYNEQFF
>.|TRBJ2-7|.|18|TRBV28
TGTGCCAGCAGTCACAGGCCACTAGACGTTACCTTCTGGTACGAGCAGTACTTC
CASSHRPLDVTFWYEQYF
>.|TRBJ2-1|.|13|TRBV6-5
TGTGCCAGCAGTTACCGCAGTTTGCGTGAGCAGTTCTTC
CASSYRSLREQFF
>.|TRBJ1-2|.|15|TRBV4-1
TGCGCCAGCAGCCAAGGCATTTTACCAGCATATGGCTACACCTTC
CASSQGILPAYGYTF
>.|TRBJ2-1|.|15|TRBV4-1
TGCGCCAGCAGCTACTGGACGACCACTATGAATGAGCAGTTCTTC
CASSYWTTTMNEQFF
>.|TRBJ2-5|TRBD2|14|TRBV28
TGTGCCAGCTCGAACGGCGGGAGGGAAGAGACCCAGTACTTC
CASSNGGREETQYF
>.|TRBJ2-5|.|14|TRBV19
TGTGCCAGTAGTCCACAGGGACGTCGTGGGACCCAGTACTTC
CASSPQGRRGTQYF
>.|TRBJ2-7|.|12|TRBV5-8
TGTGCCAGCAGCTGGACTGTCCTCGAGCAGTACTTC
CASSWTVLEQYF
>.|TRBJ1-4|TRBD1|15|TRBV30
TGTGCCTGGAGTGAGGGGCAGGGGGCCGGCGAAAAACTGTTTTTT
CAWSEGQGAGEKLFF
>once|TRBJ2-7|.|16|TRBV2
TGTGCCAGCAGTGAGCTGGAGCTTTTAGCGGAATACGAGCAGTACTTC
CASSELELLAEYEQYF
>.|TRBJ2-5|.|16|TRBV6-4
TGTGCCAGCAAAGAACAATCTCTACGGGGAGAAGAGACCCAGTACTTC
CASKEQSLRGEETQYF
>.|TRBJ2-3|TRBD2|16|TRBV7-6
TGTGCCAGCAGCTTAAGTCCCAGCGGGAACACAGATACGCAGTATTTT
CASSLSPSGNTDTQYF
>.|TRBJ1-1|.|14|TRBV5-1
TGCGCCAGCAGCTTCCAAACAGGGTCAAGTGAAGCTTTCTTT
CASSFQTGSSEAFF
>.|TRBJ2-2|TRBD1|14|TRBV29-1
TGCAGCGTTGAACCCGGACAGGGCGGCGGGGAGCTGTTTTTT
CSVEPGQGGGELFF
>.|TRBJ1-1|.|16|TRBV11-2
TGTGCCAGCAGCCGAGCATTGGCCAGGGAGAACACTGAAGCTTTCTTT
CASSRALARENTEAFF
>.|TRBJ2-7|.|13|TRBV6-5
TGTGCCAGCAGTCAGGACGGAGCCTACGAGCAGTACTTC
CASSQDGAYEQYF
>.|TRBJ1-5|.|14|TRBV4-2
TGTGCCAGCAGCCAAGATGCAGCGAATCAGCCCCAGCATTTT
CASSQDAANQPQHF
>.|TRBJ1-1|TRBD1|15|TRBV5-1
TGCGCCAGCAGCCCCCCGACAGGGATGAACACTGAAGCTTTCTTT
CASSPPTGMNTEAFF
>once|TRBJ2-1|.|14|TRBV6-4
TGTGCCAGCAGTGTAATGAGCGGGTTAAATGAGCAGTTCTTC
CASSVMSGLNEQFF
>.|TRBJ1-4|TRBD1|19|TRBV4-2
TGTGCCAGCAGCCACTCCTCAGGGGGCATTGGGCCTACTAATGAAAAACTGTTTTTT
CASSHSSGGIGPTNEKLFF
>.|TRBJ2-5|.|15|TRBV6-4
TGTGCCAGCAGTGACTTCGCGGGACCGCAAGAGACCCAGTACTTC
CASSDFAGPQETQYF
>.|TRBJ1-1|TRBD1|14|TRBV5-1
TGCGCCAGCAGCTTGGGGGACAGGGGCACTGAAGCTTTCTTT
CASSLGDRGTEAFF
>.|TRBJ2-2|TRBD1|16|TRBV6-6
TGTGCCAGCAGTTACTCTGGGACAGGGAGCACCGGGGAGCTGTTTTTT
CASSYSGTGSTGELFF
>.|TRBJ2-1|TRBD2|15|TRBV6-1
TGTGCCAGCAGTGGCGGGAGGGCCGGGGACAATGAGCAGTTCTTC
CASSGGRAGDNEQFF
>.|TRBJ1-2|.|15|TRBV18
TGTGCCAGCTCTCAGGGCAGCGGACCTAACTATGGCTACACCTTC
CASSQGSGPNYGYTF
>.|TRBJ2-5|.|14|TRBV9
TGTGCCAGCAGCAGACTGGGGCGCCAAGAGACCCAGTACTTC
CASSRLGRQETQYF
>.|TRBJ2-1|.|13|TRBV4-1
TGCGCCAGCAGCCAAGGGATTAGGAATGAGCAGTTCTTC
CASSQGIRNEQFF
>.|TRBJ2-7|TRBD2|15|TRBV5-4
TGCGCCAGCAGCCAGGTAGCGGGGAACTCCTACGAGCAGTACTTC
CASSQVAGNSYEQYF
>.|TRBJ1-4|TRBD1|15|TRBV27
TGTGCCAGCAGTATCCGGACAGGGGGGGGTGAAAAACTGTTTTTT
CASSIRTGGGEKLFF
>.|TRBJ2-7|.|14|TRBV6-6
TGTGCCAGCAGTTTCTCAGGTGTCTCCTACGAGCAGTACTTC
CASSFSGVSYEQYF
>.|TRBJ1-1|TRBD1|15|TRBV7-2
TGTGCCAGCAGCTACCCAAGGGGGCCTTGGACTGAAGCTTTCTTT
CASSYPRGPWTEAFF
>.|TRBJ2-7|.|17|TRBV18
TGTGCCAGCTCACCTTACACGGGACGGGAGTGGGCCTACGAGCAGTACTTC
CASSPYTGREWAYEQYF
>once|TRBJ2-7|.|11|TRBV5-1
TGCGCCAGCAGCCAAGATTCCGAGCAGTACTTC
CASSQDSEQYF
>.|TRBJ2-6|.|15|TRBV28
TGTGCCAGCACCCTCCCGGAGTCTGGGGCCAACGTCCTGACTTTC
CASTLPESGANVLTF
>.|TRBJ2-3|TRBD2|14|TRBV29-1
TGCAGCGCGGGAGGCGGACTCAACACAGATACGCAGTATTTT
CSAGGGLNTDTQYF
>.|TRBJ1-5|.|16|TRBV4-2
TGTGCCAGCAGCCAAGATTGGCGGAAATCCAATCAGCCCCAGCATTTT
CASSQDWRKSNQPQHF
>.|TRBJ2-1|.|15|TRBV2
TGTGCCAGCACATCCCAGACAGGATACTACAATGAGCAGTTCTTC
CASTSQTGYYNEQFF
>.|TRBJ2-7|TRBD2|14|TRBV19
TGTGCCAGTAGCCTTAGCGGGGTAACCTACGAGCAGTACTTC
CASSLSGVTYEQYF
>.|TRBJ1-2|TRBD1|14|TRBV13
TGTGCCAGCAGCTCCCGACAGGGGAACTATGGCTACACCTTC
CASSSRQGNYGYTF
>.|TRBJ1-2|TRBD1|15|TRBV5-5
TGTGCCAGCAGCTTGGGGGACAGTGTGAACTATGGCTACACCTTC
CASSLGDSVNYGYTF
>.|TRBJ2-7|.|19|TRBV27
TGTGCCAGCAGTTTATCGGGCGGGGTGGGCGGGCAATATCACTACGAGCAGTACTTC
CASSLSGGVGGQYHYEQYF
>.|TRBJ2-3|TRBD2|15|TRBV5-1
TGCGCCAGCAGCGGCCTAGCGGGGATCACAGATACGCAGTATTTT
CASSGLAGITDTQYF
>.|TRBJ2-7|TRBD1|14|TRBV6-5
TGTGCCAGCAGACCGGACAGGGGATACTACGAGCAGTACTTC
CASRPDRGYYEQYF
>.|TRBJ1-1|.|14|TRBV19
TGTGCCAGTATCCAGACAGGCATGAACACTGAAGCTTTCTTT
CASIQTGMNTEAFF
>.|TRBJ2-7|TRBD1|13|TRBV30
TGTGCCTGGACCCGGGACAGATCCTACGAGCAGTACTTC
CAWTRDRSYEQYF
>.|TRBJ2-2|.|13|TRBV18
TGTGCCAGCTCCCGGGACACGGGCGGGGAGCTGTTTTTT
CASSRDTGGELFF
>.|TRBJ1-4|.|15|TRBV19
TGTGCCAGTAGTATGGGGGGGACAACTAATGAAAAACTGTTTTTT
CASSMGGTTNEKLFF